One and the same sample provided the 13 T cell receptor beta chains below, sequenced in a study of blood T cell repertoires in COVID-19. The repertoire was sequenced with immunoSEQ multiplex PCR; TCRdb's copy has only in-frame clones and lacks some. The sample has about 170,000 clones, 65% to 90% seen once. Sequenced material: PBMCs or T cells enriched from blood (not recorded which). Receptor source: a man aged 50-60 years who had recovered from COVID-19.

CDR3 sequence: CASSSQGVVVETQYF. The CDR3 DNA is TGTGCCAGCAGTTCCCAGGGGGTAGTGGTAGAGACCCAGTACTTC. The J gene is TRBJ2-5, the V gene TRBV7-9; TRBD1 matches at 7 bases. Germline V CDR1 and CDR2: SEHNR, FQNEAQ (reference sequence). V was clipped by 6 bases and J by 4 bases; unmatched bases: 11. CDR3 length: 15 residues. The full variable domain, its missing parts supplied by reference TRBV7-9 and TRBJ2-5, is DTGVSQNPRHKITKRGQNVTFRCDPISEHNRLYWYRQTLGQGPEFLTYFQNEAQLEKSRLLSDRFSAERPKGSFSTLEIQRTEQGDSAMYLCASSSQGVVVETQYFGPGTRLLVL.

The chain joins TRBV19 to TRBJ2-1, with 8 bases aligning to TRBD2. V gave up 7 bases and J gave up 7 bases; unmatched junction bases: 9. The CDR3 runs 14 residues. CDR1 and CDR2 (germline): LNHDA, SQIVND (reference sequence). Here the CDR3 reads CASKVGGALNEQFF. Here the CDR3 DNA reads TGTGCCAGTAAGGTCGGGGGGGCCTTGAATGAGCAGTTCTTC.

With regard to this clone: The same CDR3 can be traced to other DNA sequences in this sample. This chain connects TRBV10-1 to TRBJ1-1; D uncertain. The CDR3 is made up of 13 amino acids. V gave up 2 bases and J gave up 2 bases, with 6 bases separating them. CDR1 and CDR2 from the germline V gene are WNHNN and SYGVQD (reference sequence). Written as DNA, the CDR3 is TGCGCCAGCAGTGAGACAGTTAACACTGAAGCTTTCTTT. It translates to CASSETVNTEAFF.

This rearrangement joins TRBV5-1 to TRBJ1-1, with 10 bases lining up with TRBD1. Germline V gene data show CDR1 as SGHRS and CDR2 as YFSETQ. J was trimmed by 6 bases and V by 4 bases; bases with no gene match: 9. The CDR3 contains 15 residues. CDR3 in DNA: TGCGCCAGCAGCCACCCGGACAGGGGGTTGGCTGAAGCTTTCTTT. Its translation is CASSHPDRGLAEAFF.

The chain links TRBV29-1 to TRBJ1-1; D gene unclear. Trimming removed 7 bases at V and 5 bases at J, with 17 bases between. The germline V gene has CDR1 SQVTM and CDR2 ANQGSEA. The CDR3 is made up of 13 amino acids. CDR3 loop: CSGTVGVRTEAFF. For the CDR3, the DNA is TGCAGCGGGACGGTGGGAGTTAGGACTGAAGCTTTCTTT.

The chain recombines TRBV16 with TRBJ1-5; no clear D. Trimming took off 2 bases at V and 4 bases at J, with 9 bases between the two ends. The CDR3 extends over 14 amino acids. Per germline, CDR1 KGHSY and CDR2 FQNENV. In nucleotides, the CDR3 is TGTGCCAGCAGCCAACATCGGGGAAATCAGCCCCAGCATTTT. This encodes CASSQHRGNQPQHF. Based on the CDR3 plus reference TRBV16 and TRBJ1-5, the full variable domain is GEEVAQTPKHLVRGEGQKAKLYCAPIKGHSYVFWYQQVLKNEFKFLISFQNENVFDETGMPKERFSAKCLPNSPCSLEIQATKLEDSAVYFCASSQHRGNQPQHFGDGTRLSIL.

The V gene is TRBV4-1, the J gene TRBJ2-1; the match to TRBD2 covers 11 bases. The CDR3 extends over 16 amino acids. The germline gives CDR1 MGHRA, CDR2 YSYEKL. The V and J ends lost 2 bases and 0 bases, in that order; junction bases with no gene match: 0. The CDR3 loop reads CASSQLAGGSYNEQFF. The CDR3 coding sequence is TGCGCCAGCAGCCAACTAGCGGGGGGCTCCTACAATGAGCAGTTCTTC.

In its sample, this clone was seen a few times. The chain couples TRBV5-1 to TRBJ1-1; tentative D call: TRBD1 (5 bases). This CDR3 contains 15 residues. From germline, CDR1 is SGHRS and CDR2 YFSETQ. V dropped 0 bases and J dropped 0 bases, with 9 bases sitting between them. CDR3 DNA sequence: TGCGCCAGCAGCTTGGTAGCGGGGGTGAACACTGAAGCTTTCTTT. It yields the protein CASSLVAGVNTEAFF.

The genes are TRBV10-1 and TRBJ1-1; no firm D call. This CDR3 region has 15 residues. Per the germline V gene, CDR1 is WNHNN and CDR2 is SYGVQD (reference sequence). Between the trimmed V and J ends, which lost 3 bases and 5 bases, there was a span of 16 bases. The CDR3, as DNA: TGCGCCAGCAGTGATTCAACCGGGAGTGGGACTGAAGCTTTCTTT. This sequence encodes CASSDSTGSGTEAFF.

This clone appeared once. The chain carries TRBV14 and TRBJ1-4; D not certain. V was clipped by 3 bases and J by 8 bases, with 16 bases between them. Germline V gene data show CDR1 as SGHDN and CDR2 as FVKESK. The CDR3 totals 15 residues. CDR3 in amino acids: CASSQRVRVGEKLFF. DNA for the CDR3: TGTGCCAGCAGCCAGCGAGTGCGGGTTGGAGAAAAACTGTTTTTT.

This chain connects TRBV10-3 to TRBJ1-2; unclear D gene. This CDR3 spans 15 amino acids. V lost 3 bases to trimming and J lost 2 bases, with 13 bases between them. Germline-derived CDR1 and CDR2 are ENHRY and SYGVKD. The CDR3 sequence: CAISDPGGSNYGYTF. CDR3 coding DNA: TGTGCCATCAGTGACCCAGGCGGGTCAAACTATGGCTACACCTTC.

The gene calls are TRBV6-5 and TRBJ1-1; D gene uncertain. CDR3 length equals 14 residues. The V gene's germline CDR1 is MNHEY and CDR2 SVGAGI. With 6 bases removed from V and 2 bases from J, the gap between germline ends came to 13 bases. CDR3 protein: CASRKDTINTEAFF. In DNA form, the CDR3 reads TGTGCCAGCAGAAAAGACACCATTAACACTGAAGCTTTCTTT.

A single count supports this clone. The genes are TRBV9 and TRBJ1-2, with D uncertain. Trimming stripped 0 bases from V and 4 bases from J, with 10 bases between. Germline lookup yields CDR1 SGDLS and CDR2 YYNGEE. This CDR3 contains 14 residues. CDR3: CASSVDYNVYGYTF. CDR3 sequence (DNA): TGTGCCAGCAGCGTAGATTACAACGTCTATGGCTACACCTTC.